The next 7 T cell receptor beta chains were all read from a single sample in a study of cytomegalovirus exposure and HLA in healthy donors. PCR amplification relied on 60 Vbeta primers (plus 13 Jbeta primers). The data were produced by immunoSEQ multiplex PCR, yet TCRdb's version contains in-frame clones alone and is incomplete. This sample's table has about 110,000 clones. The source material was PBMCs. These receptors were collected from a man younger than 35 in good health and CMV-seronegative.

V and J are TRBV6-1 and TRBJ2-7; TRBD2 matches 10 bases. The CDR3 has 19 amino acids. After removal of 0 bases from V and 2 bases from J, the junction contained 13 bases not matched to a gene. CDR1 and CDR2 (germline): MNHNS, SASEGT. The CDR3: CASSEARVAGGPSPYEQYF. The CDR3 nucleotides are TGTGCCAGCAGTGAAGCCCGGGTAGCGGGAGGTCCCAGTCCCTACGAGCAGTACTTC.

V is TRBV2 and J is TRBJ2-1; TRBD2 might be the D (6 bases). This CDR3 has 16 residues. V was shortened by 2 bases and J by 2 bases, with 13 bases between the two germline ends. Per the germline V gene, CDR1 is SNHLY and CDR2 is FYNNEI. The chain's CDR3 is CASSEYRRGAYNEQFF. The DNA for the CDR3 is TGTGCCAGCAGTGAATATCGGCGGGGTGCCTACAATGAGCAGTTCTTC.

The chain carries TRBV7-9 and TRBJ2-5; 7 bases are shared with TRBD1. In germline, CDR1 is SEHNR, CDR2 FQNEAQ (reference sequence). CDR3 length: 13 amino acids. V dropped 3 bases and J dropped 5; count of bases not matched to a gene: 3. The CDR3 coding sequence is TGTGCCAGCAGCTTCGACAGGGTCGAGACCCAGTACTTC. It encodes CASSFDRVETQYF.

The CDR3 here is CASSFRLAYEQYF. CDR3 DNA sequence: TGTGCCAGCAGCTTTCGACTTGCCTACGAGCAGTACTTC. This sequence joins TRBV7-8 and TRBJ2-7; D is undetermined. Per germline, CDR1 SGHVS and CDR2 FQNEAQ. Trimming pared 3 bases from V and 2 bases from J, leaving 8 bases between. The CDR3 is 13 amino acids. The full variable domain, in which reference TRBV7-8 and TRBJ2-7 provide the parts outside the CDR3, is GAGVSQSPRYKVAKRGQDVALRCDPISGHVSLFWYQQALGQGPEFLTYFQNEAQLDKSGLPSDRFFAERPEGSVSTLKIQRTQQEDSAVYLCASSFRLAYEQYFGPGTRLTVT.

The CDR3 DNA is TGTGCCAGCAGTGGGGGGGGGACAGGGAATGAAAAACTGTTTTTT. As protein: CASSGGGTGNEKLFF. The rearrangement links TRBV28 to TRBJ1-4; 9 bases are a match to TRBD1. The CDR3 is 15 residues long. The V gene end was trimmed by 5 bases and the J gene end by 5 bases; junction bases not matched to a gene: 6. Germline V gene data show CDR1 as MDHEN and CDR2 as SYDVKM.

This chain links TRBV6-5 with TRBJ1-1; D call uncertain. Trimming shortened V by 5 bases and J by 4 bases, and 17 bases separated the two germline ends. The CDR3 has 15 amino acids. CDR1 and CDR2 (germline): MNHEY, SVGAGI. This CDR3 reads CASSLSGGVGTEAFF. Written as DNA, the CDR3 is TGTGCCAGCAGTCTTAGTGGCGGGGTTGGCACTGAAGCTTTCTTT.

This chain joins TRBV7-9 and TRBJ2-5, with TRBD2 identical over 10 bases. Gene TRBJ2-7 matches the end of the DNA better, so the J call may be wrong. The germline V gene encodes CDR1 SEHNR and CDR2 FQNEAQ (reference sequence). The CDR3 totals 14 residues. This CDR3 reads CASRLAGSSYEQYF. DNA of the CDR3: TGTGCCAGCAGACTAGCGGGGAGCTCCTACGAGCAGTACTTC.